A single sample is the source of the 11 T cell receptor beta chains below, sequenced in a study of identical twins. One entry per CDR3 protein, called by TCRdb with MiXCR from the 5' RACE reads. There are over 550,000 distinct CDR3 sequences in the sample; under 8.5% occur only once, and about 1.5% lies in the top ten. This sample was also put to use in a study of yellow fever vaccine responses in identical twins.

Sequencing was done on a sample of PBMCs. The receptors derive from a woman between 18 and 30 years old in good health.

This clonotype showed up many times. The chain uses TRBV12-3 or TRBV12-4 and TRBJ2-2, with D unclear. The CDR3 is made up of 13 amino acids. V lost 4 bases to trimming and J lost 0 bases, with 3 bases between them. CDR3 DNA: TGTGCCAGCAGTTACGCGAACACCGGGGAGCTGTTTTTT. This translates into CASSYANTGELFF.

This clonotype was observed a handful of times. The gene calls are TRBV15 and TRBJ1-3; D gene ambiguous. The germline CDR1 and CDR2 sequences are LNHNV and YYDKDF (reference sequence). Trimming cost V 6 bases and J 0 bases, with 6 bases left between them. The CDR3 contains 13 residues. The CDR3 loop is CATRASSGNTIYF. Here the CDR3 DNA reads TGTGCCACCAGGGCTAGCTCTGGAAACACCATATATTTT.

This clonotype was counted a few times. The chain recombines TRBV28 with TRBJ2-1; the match to TRBD2 covers 12 bases. Per germline, CDR1 MDHEN and CDR2 SYDVKM. The CDR3 extends over 19 amino acids. V lost 3 bases and J lost 12; bases outside the gene matches: 21. CDR3 coding DNA: TGTGCCAGCAGTTTTTCCCCCCCCAACGGACTAGCGGGGACTAGGGCGCAGTTCTTC. Encoded protein: CASSFSPPNGLAGTRAQFF.

This clonotype was picked up a small number of times. The CDR3 DNA follows: TGTGCCAGCAGATACTCCGGGACAGGGAAAACGGAGCAGTTCTTC. Amino acid sequence: CASRYSGTGKTEQFF. The chain has TRBV2 and TRBJ2-1; TRBD1 matches 9 bases. The CDR3 is made up of 15 amino acids. V shed 6 bases, J shed 10 bases, and the junction held 13 bases outside the gene matches. Germline values: CDR1 SNHLY, CDR2 FYNNEI.

J is TRBJ2-1 and V is TRBV7-3, with 9 bases identical to TRBD2. The CDR3 has 18 amino acids. The junction had 7 bases not matched to a gene; V was cut back by 0 bases and J by 1 base. The V gene's germline CDR1 is SGHTA and CDR2 FQGTGA. This chain's CDR3 is CASSLTDGTSPSYNEQFF. The CDR3 nucleotides read TGTGCCAGCAGCTTAACCGATGGGACTAGCCCTTCCTACAATGAGCAGTTCTTC.

This clonotype was seen repeatedly, ten times or more. The chain couples TRBV3-1 to TRBJ1-5; the D is unclear. V lost 1 base to trimming and J lost 9 bases, with 13 bases between them. Germline loops: CDR1 LGHDT, CDR2 YNNKEL (reference sequence). The CDR3 sequence is 14 residues long. The chain's CDR3 is CASSQGTAWMPQHF. CDR3 sequence (DNA): TGTGCCAGCAGCCAAGGAACGGCCTGGATGCCCCAGCATTTT.

This clonotype was seen only a few times. The chain employs TRBV19 and TRBJ2-5; no firm D call. Trimming pared 3 bases from V and 10 bases from J, leaving 12 bases between. The CDR3 covers 12 residues. Germline CDR1 is LNHDA and CDR2 is SQIVND (reference sequence). The CDR3, as DNA: TGTGCCAGTAGTATTGGGATCGGCCACCAGTACTTC. It encodes CASSIGIGHQYF.

This clonotype was found a few times. The chain combines TRBV29-1 with TRBJ2-2; D remains unclear. Trimming took off 3 bases at V and 2 bases at J, with 13 bases between the two ends. The CDR3 runs to 15 residues. Germline CDR1 is SQVTM and CDR2 is ANQGSEA. Here the CDR3 DNA reads TGCAGCGTTGATTCCGGCCGAATCAACACCGGGGAGCTGTTTTTT. This translates into CSVDSGRINTGELFF.

This clonotype was detected only a few times. This chain joins TRBV20-1 and TRBJ2-1; the D gene could be TRBD1 or TRBD2 (5 bases each). Germline V CDR1 and CDR2: DFQATT, SNEGSKA (reference sequence). The V end lost 6 bases, the J end lost 7 bases, and 19 bases lay between the germline ends. The CDR3 spans 14 residues. The CDR3 loop reads CSAPGTQRSNEQFF. CDR3 DNA: TGCAGTGCGCCTGGGACGCAAAGATCGAATGAGCAGTTCTTC.

This clonotype was seen many times. In DNA form, the CDR3 reads TGTGCCACCAGTGACACCGGACTAGCGGTGAATGAGCAGTTCTTC. Protein sequence: CATSDTGLAVNEQFF. The V and J genes are TRBV24-1 and TRBJ2-1; 10 bases align to TRBD2. The CDR3 contains 15 residues. Germline lookup yields CDR1 KGHDR and CDR2 SFDVKD. J was trimmed by 7 bases and V by 4 bases; bases with no gene match: 6.

In this sample, this clonotype turned up a few times. The V gene is TRBV20-1, the J gene TRBJ1-5; D may be TRBD1 (6 bases). Trimming cost V 3 bases and J 1 base, with 13 bases left between them. Germline V lookup: CDR1 DFQATT, CDR2 SNEGSKA (reference sequence). The length of the CDR3 is 15 residues. The CDR3 sequence is CSASRGQISNQPQHF. The CDR3 bases are TGCAGTGCTAGTCGGGGGCAGATCAGCAATCAGCCCCAGCATTTT.